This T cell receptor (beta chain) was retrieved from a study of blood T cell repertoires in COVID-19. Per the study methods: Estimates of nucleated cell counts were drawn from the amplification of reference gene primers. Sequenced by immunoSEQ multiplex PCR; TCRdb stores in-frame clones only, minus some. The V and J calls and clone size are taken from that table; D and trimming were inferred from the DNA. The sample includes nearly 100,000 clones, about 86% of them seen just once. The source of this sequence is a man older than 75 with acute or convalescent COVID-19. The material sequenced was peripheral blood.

The CDR3 DNA sequence: TGTGCCAGCAGTACAGGGACTAGCGGGAGAAGAAGCTACGAGCAGTACTTC. Translation gives CASSTGTSGRRSYEQYF. The chain uses TRBV27 and TRBJ2-7, with 14 bases matching TRBD2. The CDR3 spans 17 residues. Germline CDR1 reads MNHEY; CDR2 reads SMNVEV (reference sequence). The V and J ends lost 5 bases and 3 bases, in that order; junction bases with no gene match: 9.